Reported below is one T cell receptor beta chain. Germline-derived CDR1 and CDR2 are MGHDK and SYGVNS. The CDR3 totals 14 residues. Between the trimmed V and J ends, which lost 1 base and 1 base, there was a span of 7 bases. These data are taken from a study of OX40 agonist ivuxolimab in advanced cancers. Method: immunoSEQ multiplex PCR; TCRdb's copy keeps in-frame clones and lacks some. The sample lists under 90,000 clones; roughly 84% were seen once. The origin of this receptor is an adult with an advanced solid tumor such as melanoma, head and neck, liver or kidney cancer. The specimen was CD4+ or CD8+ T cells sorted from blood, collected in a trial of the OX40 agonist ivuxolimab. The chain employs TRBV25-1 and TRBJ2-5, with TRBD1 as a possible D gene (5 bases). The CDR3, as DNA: TGTGCCAGCAGTGAATTACAGGCCCAAGAGACCCAGTACTTC. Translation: CASSELQAQETQYF.